The T cell receptor beta chain described here comes from a study of T cells in Graves' hyperthyroidism and ophthalmopathy. Study-level results: Most thyroid clonotypes expanded above 0.001 appeared in blood too.

This clonotype was observed many times. The antigen remains unidentified. RNA transcripts served as the template for amplifying TCR beta CDR3 regions. A set of HTBI primers served as the primers for a first-round RT-PCR of the TCR CDR3. TCRdb re-derived calls from the multiplex PCR reads in MiXCR, one entry per CDR3 protein. Among 500,000 to 750,000 distinct CDR3 sequences listed, 13% to 15% were seen once. With 6 bases removed from V and 7 bases from J, the gap between germline ends came to 15 bases. The CDR3 spans 14 residues. CDR1 and CDR2 from the germline V gene are LGHNT and FRNRAP. An approximately 10 ml volume of fresh peripheral blood provided the PBMCs.

The TCR comes from a woman between 18 and 29 years old with Graves' ophthalmopathy. The chain combines TRBV12-5 with TRBJ2-2; a possible D gene is TRBD2 (5 bases). Input material: blood. The CDR3 sequence is CASGRGVVNGELFF. The DNA for the CDR3 is TGTGCTAGTGGACGGGGTGTGGTGAACGGGGAGCTGTTTTTT. Supplemented by reference TRBV12-5 and TRBJ2-2, the full variable domain reads DARVTQTPRHKVTEMGQEVTMRCQPILGHNTVFWYRQTMMQGLELLAYFRNRAPLDDSGMPKDRFSAEMPDATLATLKIQPSEPRDSAVYFCASGRGVVNGELFFGEGSRLTVL.